This paragraph covers one T cell receptor (beta chain) sequence. Its antigen is unidentified. This record belongs to a study of shared clonotypes between healthy human individuals. Study-level information: The plates for each donor numbered three CD4 naive, three CD4 memory, two CD8 naive and one CD8 memory. Findings and limits, study-wide: The rarefaction results pointed to incomplete sorted-subset sequencing despite large depth.

CD45RO-negative cells were positively selected for CCR7, leaving out terminally differentiated effector memory CD45RA+ cells. V was trimmed by 3 bases and J by 2 bases, leaving 8 bases between them. The CDR3 has 13 amino acids. The germline CDR1 and CDR2 sequences are SGHNT and YYREEE (reference sequence). Each cell subset's genomic DNA was divided evenly among several immunoSEQ plates. Replicate sorted-subset PCRs were loaded with roughly 200 ng DNA, roughly 33,000 T cell genomes. The method was immunoSEQ multiplex PCR; TCRdb's version includes in-frame clones alone and lacks a portion of them. The table records some 1,900,000 clones, just under 95% of them present only once.

Material: naive CD8+ T cells sorted from blood. The chain employs TRBV5-4 and TRBJ1-2; tentative D call: TRBD1 (5 bases). This receptor was obtained from a man aged 18 to 35 in good health. CDR3 DNA: TGTGCCAGCAGCTACCGGGACAACTATGGCTACACCTTC. Protein sequence: CASSYRDNYGYTF.